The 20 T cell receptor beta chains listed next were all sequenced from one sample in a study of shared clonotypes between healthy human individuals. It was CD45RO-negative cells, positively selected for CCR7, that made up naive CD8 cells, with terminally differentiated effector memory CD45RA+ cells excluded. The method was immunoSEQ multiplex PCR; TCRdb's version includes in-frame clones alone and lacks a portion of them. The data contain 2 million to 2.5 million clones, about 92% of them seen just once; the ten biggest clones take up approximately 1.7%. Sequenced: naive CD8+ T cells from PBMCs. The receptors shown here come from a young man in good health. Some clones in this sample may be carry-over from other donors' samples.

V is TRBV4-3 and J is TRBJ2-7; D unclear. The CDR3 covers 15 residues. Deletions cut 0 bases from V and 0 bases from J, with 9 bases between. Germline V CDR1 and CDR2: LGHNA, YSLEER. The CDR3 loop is CASSQDYPFSYEQYF. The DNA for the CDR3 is TGCGCCAGCAGCCAAGACTATCCCTTCTCCTACGAGCAGTACTTC.

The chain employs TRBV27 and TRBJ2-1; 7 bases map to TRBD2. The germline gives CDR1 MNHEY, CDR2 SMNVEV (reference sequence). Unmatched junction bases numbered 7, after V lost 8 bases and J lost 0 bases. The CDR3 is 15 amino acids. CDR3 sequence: CASGLGGSSYNEQFF. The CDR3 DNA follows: TGTGCCAGCGGTCTCGGGGGGAGCTCCTACAATGAGCAGTTCTTC.

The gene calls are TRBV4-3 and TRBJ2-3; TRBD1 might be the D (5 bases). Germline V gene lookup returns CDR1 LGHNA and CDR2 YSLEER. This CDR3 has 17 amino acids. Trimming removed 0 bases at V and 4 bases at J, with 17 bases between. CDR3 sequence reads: CASSQDRRSGLPDTQYF. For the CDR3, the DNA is TGCGCCAGCAGCCAAGATAGGAGATCAGGGTTGCCAGATACGCAGTATTTT.

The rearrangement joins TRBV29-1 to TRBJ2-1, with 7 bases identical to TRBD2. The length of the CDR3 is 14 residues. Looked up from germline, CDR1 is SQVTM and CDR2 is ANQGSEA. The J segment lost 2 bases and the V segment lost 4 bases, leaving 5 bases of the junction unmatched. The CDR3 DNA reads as TGCAGCGTTGTGGCGGGAGACACCTACAATGAGCAGTTCTTC. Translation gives CSVVAGDTYNEQFF.

The CDR3 DNA is TGTGCCAGCAGCTTGGCTGTAGCCAAAAACATTCAGTACTTC. This translates into CASSLAVAKNIQYF. The J gene is TRBJ2-4, the V gene TRBV5-8; no reliable D call. The germline gives CDR1 SGHTS, CDR2 YDEGEE. The germline V and J ends were trimmed by 0 bases and 0 bases, with 4 bases remaining between them. CDR3 length: 14 residues.

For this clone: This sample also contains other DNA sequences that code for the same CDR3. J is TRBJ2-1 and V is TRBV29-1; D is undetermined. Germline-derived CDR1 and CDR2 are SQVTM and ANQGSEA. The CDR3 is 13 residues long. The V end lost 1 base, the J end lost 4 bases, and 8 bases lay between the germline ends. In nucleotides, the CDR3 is TGCAGCGTTGAAGGGCTGGTATACAATGAGCAGTTCTTC. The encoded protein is CSVEGLVYNEQFF.

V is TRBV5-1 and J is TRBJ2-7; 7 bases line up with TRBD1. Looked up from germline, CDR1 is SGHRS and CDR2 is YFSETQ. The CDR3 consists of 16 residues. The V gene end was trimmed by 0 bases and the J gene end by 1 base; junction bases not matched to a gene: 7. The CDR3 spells CASSLALPGGSYEQYF. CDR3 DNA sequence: TGCGCCAGCAGCTTGGCCCTGCCAGGGGGTTCCTACGAGCAGTACTTC.

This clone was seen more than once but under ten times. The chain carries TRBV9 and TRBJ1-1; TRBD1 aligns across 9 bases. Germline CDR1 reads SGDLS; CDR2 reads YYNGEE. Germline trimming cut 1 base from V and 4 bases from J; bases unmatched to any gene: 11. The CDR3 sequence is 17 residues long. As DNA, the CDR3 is TGTGCCAGCAGCGTAACAGGGACAGGGAGGGGTGGCACTGAAGCTTTCTTT. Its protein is CASSVTGTGRGGTEAFF. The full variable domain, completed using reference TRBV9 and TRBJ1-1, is DSGVTQTPKHLITATGQRVTLRCSPRSGDLSVYWYQQSLDQGLQFLIQYYNGEERAKGNILERFSAQQFPDLHSELNLSSLELGDSALYFCASSVTGTGRGGTEAFFGQGTRLTVV.

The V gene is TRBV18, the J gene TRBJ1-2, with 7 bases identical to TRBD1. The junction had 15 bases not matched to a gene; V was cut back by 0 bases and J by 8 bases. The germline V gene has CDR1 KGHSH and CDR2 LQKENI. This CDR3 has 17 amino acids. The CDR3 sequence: CASSPPDRKTRYGGYTF. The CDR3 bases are TGTGCCAGCTCACCACCGGACAGGAAAACTCGTTATGGAGGCTACACCTTC.

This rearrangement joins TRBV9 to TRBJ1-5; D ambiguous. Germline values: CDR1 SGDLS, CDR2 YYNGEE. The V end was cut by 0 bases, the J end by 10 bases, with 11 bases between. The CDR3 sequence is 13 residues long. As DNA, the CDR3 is TGTGCCAGCAGCGTAGGATCAGGTGACCCCCAGCATTTT. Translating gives CASSVGSGDPQHF.

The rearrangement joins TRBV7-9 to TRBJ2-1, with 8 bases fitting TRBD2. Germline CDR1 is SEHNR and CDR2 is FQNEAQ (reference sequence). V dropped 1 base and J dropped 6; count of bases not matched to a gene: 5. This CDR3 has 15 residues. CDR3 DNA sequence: TGTGCCAGCAGCTTAGTAGAGGGGACTAGCAATGAGCAGTTCTTC. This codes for CASSLVEGTSNEQFF.

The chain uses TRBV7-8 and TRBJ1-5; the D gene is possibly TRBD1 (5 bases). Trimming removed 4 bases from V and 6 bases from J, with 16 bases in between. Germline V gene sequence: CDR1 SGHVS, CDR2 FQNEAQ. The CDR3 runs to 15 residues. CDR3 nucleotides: TGTGCCAGCAGCTCCGGGGCCAGGAGGGGTCAGCCCCAGCATTTT. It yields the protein CASSSGARRGQPQHF. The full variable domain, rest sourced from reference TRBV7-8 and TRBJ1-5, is GAGVSQSPRYKVAKRGQDVALRCDPISGHVSLFWYQQALGQGPEFLTYFQNEAQLDKSGLPSDRFFAERPEGSVSTLKIQRTQQEDSAVYLCASSSGARRGQPQHFGDGTRLSIL.

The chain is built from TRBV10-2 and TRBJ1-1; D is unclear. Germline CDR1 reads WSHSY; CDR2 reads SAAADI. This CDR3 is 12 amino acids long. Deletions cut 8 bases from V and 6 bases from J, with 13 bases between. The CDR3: CASRGLNPEAFF. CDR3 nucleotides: TGCGCCAGCCGAGGGTTAAACCCTGAAGCTTTCTTT.

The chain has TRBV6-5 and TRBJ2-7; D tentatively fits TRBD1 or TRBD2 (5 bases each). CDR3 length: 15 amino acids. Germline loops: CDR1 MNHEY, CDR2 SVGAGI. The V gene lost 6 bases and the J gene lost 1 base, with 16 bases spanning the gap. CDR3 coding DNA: TGTGCCAGCAGGCCCCCGGAGAGGGGTTCCTACGAGCAGTACTTC. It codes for CASRPPERGSYEQYF.

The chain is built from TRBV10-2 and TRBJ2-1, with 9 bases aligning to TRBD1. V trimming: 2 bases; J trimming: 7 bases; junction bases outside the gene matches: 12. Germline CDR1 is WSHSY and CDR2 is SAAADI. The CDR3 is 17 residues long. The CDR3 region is CASSETGTGTGKNEQFF. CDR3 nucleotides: TGCGCCAGCAGTGAGACCGGTACCGGGACAGGGAAGAATGAGCAGTTCTTC.

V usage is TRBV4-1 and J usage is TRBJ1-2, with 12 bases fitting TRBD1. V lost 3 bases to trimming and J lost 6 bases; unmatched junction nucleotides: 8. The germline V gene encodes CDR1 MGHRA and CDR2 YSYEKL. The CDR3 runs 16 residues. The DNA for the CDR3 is TGCGCCAGCAGCCAGGTCCCGAGGGACAGGGGGCATGGCTACACCTTC. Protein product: CASSQVPRDRGHGYTF.

This CDR3 reads CASTVGTGATGELFF. CDR3 coding DNA: TGTGCCAGCACAGTCGGGACAGGGGCAACCGGGGAGCTGTTTTTT. V is TRBV5-6 and J is TRBJ2-2; TRBD1 matches at 10 bases. Germline V gene sequence: CDR1 SGHDT, CDR2 YYEEEE. The CDR3 spans 15 residues. The trim removed 6 bases at V and 5 bases at J, leaving 7 bases unmatched.

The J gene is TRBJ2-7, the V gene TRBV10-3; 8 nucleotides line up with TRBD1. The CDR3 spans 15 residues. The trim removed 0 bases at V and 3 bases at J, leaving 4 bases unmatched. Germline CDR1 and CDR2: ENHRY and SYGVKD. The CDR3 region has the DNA TGTGCCATCAGTGAGTCGGGACAGGCTAACTACGAGCAGTACTTC. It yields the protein CAISESGQANYEQYF.

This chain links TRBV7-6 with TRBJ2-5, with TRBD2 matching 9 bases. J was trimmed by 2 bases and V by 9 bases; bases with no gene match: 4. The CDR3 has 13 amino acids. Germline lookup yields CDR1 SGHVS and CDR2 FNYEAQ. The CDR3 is CASQAGGQETQYF. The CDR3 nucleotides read TGTGCCAGTCAAGCGGGAGGACAAGAGACCCAGTACTTC.

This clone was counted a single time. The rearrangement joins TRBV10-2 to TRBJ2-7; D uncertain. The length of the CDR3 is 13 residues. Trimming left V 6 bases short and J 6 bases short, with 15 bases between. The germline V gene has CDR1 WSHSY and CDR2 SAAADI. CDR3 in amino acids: CASREKGYPEQYF. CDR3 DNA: TGCGCCAGCAGGGAGAAAGGCTACCCCGAGCAGTACTTC.